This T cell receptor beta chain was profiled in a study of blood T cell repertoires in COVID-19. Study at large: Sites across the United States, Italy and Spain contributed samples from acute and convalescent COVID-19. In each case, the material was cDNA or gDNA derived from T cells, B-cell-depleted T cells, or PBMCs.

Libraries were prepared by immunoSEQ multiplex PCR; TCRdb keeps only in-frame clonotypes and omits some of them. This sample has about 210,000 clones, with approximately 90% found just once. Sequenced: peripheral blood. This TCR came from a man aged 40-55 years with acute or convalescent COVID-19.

This chain's CDR3 is CASSLITGSLYQPQHF. The CDR3, as DNA: TGCGCCAGCAGCTTGATCACAGGGTCTTTATATCAGCCCCAGCATTTT. This sequence joins TRBV5-1 and TRBJ1-5; D is possibly TRBD1 (6 bases). The CDR3 is made up of 16 amino acids. V lost 1 base and J lost 5, with 16 bases in between. Germline V gene data show CDR1 as SGHRS and CDR2 as YFSETQ.